The sequence of this T cell receptor (beta chain) was determined in a study of T cells expressing NK-cell markers. Germline assignment: CDR1 SGHVS and CDR2 FQNEAQ. The CDR3 loop spans 13 amino acids. TCRdb re-called the 5' RACE reads and gives one entry per CDR3 protein, without DNA. The sample includes under 600,000 distinct CDR3 sequences. The TCR was taken from a woman in her forties or fifties in good health. The chain is built from TRBV7-8 and TRBJ2-3; TCRdb proposes TRBD1, but this gene call is untestable without DNA. The material sequenced was blood T cells: a sorted CD56 or NKG2C T cell subset, CD4+ or CD8+ T cells, or bulk PBMC T cells (not recorded which). The CDR3 sequence is CASSRGAGDTQYF. Full variable domain (remainder filled in from reference TRBV7-8 and TRBJ2-3): GAGVSQSPRYKVAKRGQDVALRCDPISGHVSLFWYQQALGQGPEFLTYFQNEAQLDKSGLPSDRFFAERPEGSVSTLKIQRTQQEDSAVYLCASSRGAGDTQYFGPGTRLTVL.